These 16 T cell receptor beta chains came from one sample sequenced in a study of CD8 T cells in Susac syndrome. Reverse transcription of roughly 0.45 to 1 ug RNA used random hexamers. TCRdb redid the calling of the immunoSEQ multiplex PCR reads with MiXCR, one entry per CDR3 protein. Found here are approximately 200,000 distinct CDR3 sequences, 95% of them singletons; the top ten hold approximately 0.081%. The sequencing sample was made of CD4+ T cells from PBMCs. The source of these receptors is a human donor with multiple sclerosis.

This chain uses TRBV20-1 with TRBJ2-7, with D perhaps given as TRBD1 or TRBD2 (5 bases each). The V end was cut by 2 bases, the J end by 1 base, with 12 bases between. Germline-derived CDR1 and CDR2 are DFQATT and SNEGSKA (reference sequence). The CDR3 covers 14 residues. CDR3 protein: CSARIWDHSYEQYF. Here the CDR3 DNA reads TGCAGTGCTAGAATATGGGACCATTCCTACGAGCAGTACTTC.

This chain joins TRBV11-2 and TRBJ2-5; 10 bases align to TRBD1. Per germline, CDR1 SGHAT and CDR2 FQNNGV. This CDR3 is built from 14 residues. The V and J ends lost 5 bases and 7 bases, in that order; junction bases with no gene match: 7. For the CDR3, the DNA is TGTGCCAGCAGCCTGGGACAGGGGTTAGTGACCCAGTACTTC. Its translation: CASSLGQGLVTQYF.

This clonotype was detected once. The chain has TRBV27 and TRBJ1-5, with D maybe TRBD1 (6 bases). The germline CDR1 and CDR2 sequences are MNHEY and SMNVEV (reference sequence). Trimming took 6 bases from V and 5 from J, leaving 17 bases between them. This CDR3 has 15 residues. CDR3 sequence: CASRQGVGGYQPQHF. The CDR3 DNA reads TGTGCCAGCAGGCAAGGGGTAGGGGGATATCAGCCCCAGCATTTT.

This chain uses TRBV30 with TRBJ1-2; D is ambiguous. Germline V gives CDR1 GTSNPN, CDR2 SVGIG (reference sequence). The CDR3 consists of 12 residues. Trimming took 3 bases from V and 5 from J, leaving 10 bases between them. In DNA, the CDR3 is TGTGCCTGGAGCCCTCAGGAGTATGGCTACACCTTC. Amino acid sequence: CAWSPQEYGYTF.

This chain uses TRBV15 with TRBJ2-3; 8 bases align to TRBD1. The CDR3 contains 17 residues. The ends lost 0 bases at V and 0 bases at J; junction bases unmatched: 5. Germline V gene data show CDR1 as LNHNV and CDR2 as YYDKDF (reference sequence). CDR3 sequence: CATSRDITGGSTDTQYF. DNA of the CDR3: TGTGCCACCAGCAGAGACATAACAGGGGGTAGCACAGATACGCAGTATTTT.

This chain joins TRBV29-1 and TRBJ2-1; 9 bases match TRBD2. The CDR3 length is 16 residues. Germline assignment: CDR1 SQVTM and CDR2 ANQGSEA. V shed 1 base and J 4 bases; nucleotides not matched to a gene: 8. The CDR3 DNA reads TGCAGCGTTGAAGGGCGAAGCGGGGGGCTGTACAATGAGCAGTTCTTC. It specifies CSVEGRSGGLYNEQFF.

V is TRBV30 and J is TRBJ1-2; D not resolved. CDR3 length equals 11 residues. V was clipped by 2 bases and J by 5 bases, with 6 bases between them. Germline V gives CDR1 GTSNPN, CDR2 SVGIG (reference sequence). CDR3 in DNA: TGTGCCTGGAGTCTGACTTATGGCTACACCTTC. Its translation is CAWSLTYGYTF.

Here the CDR3 reads CASSRKGTGGNGEAFF. CDR3 in DNA: TGTGCCAGCAGCCGGAAGGGGACAGGGGGCAATGGTGAAGCTTTCTTT. This chain joins TRBV5-4 and TRBJ1-1; 12 positions agree with TRBD1. Germline CDR1 and CDR2: SGHNT and YYREEE (reference sequence). CDR3 length: 16 amino acids. V was pared by 4 bases and J by 7 bases, with 11 bases of the junction left unmatched.

DNA for the CDR3: TGTGCCAGTAGCGGGTCCGACGAGTACGAGCAGTACTTC. Protein: CASSGSDEYEQYF. The V call is TRBV19, the J call TRBJ2-7; no clear D. Per the germline V gene, CDR1 is LNHDA and CDR2 is SQIVND (reference sequence). Trimming removed 6 bases at V and 4 bases at J, with 13 bases between. The CDR3 is made up of 13 amino acids.

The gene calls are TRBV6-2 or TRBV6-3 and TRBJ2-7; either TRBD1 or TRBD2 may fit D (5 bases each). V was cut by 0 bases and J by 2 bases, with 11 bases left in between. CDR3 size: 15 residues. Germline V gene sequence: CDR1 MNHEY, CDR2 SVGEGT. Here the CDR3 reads CASSYSLGVPYEQYF. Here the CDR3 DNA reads TGTGCCAGCAGTTACTCATTGGGGGTGCCCTACGAGCAGTACTTC.

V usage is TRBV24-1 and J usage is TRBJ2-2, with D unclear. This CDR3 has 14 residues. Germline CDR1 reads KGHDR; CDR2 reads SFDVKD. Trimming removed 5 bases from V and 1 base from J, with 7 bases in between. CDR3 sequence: CATSGHMNTGELFF. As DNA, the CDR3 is TGTGCCACCAGTGGACACATGAACACCGGGGAGCTGTTTTTT.

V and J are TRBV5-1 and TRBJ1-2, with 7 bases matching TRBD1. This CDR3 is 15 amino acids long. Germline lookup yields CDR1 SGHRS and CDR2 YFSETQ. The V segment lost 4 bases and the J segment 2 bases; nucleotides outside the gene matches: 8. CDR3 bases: TGCGCCAGCAGCGCGTGGACAGGCCCAAACTATGGCTACACCTTC. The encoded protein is CASSAWTGPNYGYTF.

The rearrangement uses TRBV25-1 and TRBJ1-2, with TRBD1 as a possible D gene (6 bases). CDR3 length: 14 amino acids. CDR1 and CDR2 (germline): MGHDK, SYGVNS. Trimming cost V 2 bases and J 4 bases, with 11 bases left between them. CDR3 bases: TGTGCCAGCAGTGAAAGGGGGAATAGCTATGGCTACACCTTC. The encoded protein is CASSERGNSYGYTF.

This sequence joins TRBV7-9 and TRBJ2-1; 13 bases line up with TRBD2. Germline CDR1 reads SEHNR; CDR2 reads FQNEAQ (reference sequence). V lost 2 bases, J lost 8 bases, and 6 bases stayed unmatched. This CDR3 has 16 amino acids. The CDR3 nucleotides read TGTGCCAGCAGCTTAACCCCGACTAGCGGGGGGCATGAGCAGTTCTTC. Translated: CASSLTPTSGGHEQFF.

CDR3: CASSSALQETQYF. CDR3 nucleotide sequence: TGTGCCAGCAGCTCGGCCCTTCAAGAGACCCAGTACTTC. V and J are TRBV7-2 and TRBJ2-5, with no clear D. V lost 4 bases and J lost 2, with 8 bases in between. CDR3 length: 13 residues. The germline gives CDR1 SGHTA, CDR2 FQGNSA.

The CDR3 here is CSGRRQYLTDTQYF. Here the CDR3 DNA reads TGCAGTGGGAGACGGCAGTATCTCACAGATACGCAGTATTTT. The chain combines TRBV20-1 with TRBJ2-3; D is unresolved. The ends were cut back, 7 bases at V and 2 bases at J, with 16 bases in the middle. The CDR3 spans 14 residues. Germline lookup yields CDR1 DFQATT and CDR2 SNEGSKA (reference sequence).